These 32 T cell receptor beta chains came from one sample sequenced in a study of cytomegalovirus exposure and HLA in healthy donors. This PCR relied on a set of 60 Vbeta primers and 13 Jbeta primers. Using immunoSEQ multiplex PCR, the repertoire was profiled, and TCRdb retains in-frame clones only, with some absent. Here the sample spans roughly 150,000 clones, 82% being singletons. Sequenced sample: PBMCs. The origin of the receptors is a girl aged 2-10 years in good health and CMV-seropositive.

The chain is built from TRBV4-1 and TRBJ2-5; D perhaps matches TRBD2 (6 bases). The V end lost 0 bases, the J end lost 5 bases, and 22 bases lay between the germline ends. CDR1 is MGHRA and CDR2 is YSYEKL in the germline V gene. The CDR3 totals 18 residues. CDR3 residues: CASSQDQIGTGVRETQYF. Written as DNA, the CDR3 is TGCGCCAGCAGCCAAGATCAGATTGGGACTGGGGTAAGGGAGACCCAGTACTTC.

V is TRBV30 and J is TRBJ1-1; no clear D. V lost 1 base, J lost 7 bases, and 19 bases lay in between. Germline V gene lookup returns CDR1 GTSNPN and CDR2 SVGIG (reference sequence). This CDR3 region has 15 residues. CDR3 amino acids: CAWSDLLAHNGEAFF. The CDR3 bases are TGTGCCTGGAGTGATTTACTAGCTCATAACGGTGAAGCTTTCTTT.

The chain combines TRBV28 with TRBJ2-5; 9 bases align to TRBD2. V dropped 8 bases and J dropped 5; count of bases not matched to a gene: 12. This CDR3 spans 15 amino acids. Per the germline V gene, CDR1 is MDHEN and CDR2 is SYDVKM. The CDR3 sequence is CASSSGGTSSETQYF. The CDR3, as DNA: TGTGCCAGCTCTTCGGGGGGGACTAGCAGTGAGACCCAGTACTTC.

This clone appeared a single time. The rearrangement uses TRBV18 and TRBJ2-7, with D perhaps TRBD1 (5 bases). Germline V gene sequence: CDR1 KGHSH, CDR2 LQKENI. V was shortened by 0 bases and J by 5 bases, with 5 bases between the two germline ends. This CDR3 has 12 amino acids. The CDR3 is CASSPPQDEQYF. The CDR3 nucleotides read TGTGCCAGCTCACCACCACAGGACGAGCAGTACTTC.

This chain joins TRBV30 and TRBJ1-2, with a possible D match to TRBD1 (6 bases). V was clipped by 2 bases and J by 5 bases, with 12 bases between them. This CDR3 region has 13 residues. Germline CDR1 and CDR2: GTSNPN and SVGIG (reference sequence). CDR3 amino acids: CAWSPLTGYGYTF. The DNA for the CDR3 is TGTGCCTGGAGTCCCTTGACAGGTTATGGCTACACCTTC. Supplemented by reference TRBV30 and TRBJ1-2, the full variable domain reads SQTIHQWPATLVQPVGSPLSLECTVEGTSNPNLYWYRQAAGRGLQLLFYSVGIGQISSEVPQNLSASRPQDRQFILSSKKLLLSDSGFYLCAWSPLTGYGYTFGSGTRLTVV.

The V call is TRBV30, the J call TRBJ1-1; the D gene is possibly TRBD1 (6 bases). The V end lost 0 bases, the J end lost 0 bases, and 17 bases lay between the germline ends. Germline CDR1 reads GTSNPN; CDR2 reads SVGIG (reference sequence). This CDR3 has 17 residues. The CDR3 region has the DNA TGTGCCTGGAGTGTAGACAGGCGGGGGGCCTTGAACACTGAAGCTTTCTTT. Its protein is CAWSVDRRGALNTEAFF.

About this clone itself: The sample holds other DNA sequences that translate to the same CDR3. The CDR3 sequence is CASSIGRGNTEAFF. The CDR3 nucleotides read TGTGCCAGTAGTATAGGGCGGGGGAACACTGAAGCTTTCTTT. The chain uses TRBV19 and TRBJ1-1; D gene ambiguous. The germline V gene encodes CDR1 LNHDA and CDR2 SQIVND (reference sequence). V shed 1 base and J shed 1 base, with 7 bases lying between them. The CDR3 is 14 amino acids. Full variable domain (outside the CDR3, taken from reference TRBV19 and TRBJ1-1): DGGITQSPKYLFRKEGQNVTLSCEQNLNHDAMYWYRQDPGQGLRLIYYSQIVNDFQKGDIAEGYSVSREKKESFPLTVTSAQKNPTAFYLCASSIGRGNTEAFFGQGTRLTVV.

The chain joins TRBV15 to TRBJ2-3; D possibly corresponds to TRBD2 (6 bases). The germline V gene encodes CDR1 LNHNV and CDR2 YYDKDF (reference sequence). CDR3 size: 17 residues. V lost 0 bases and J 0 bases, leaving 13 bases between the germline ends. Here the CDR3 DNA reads TGTGCCACCAGCAGAGATCTGGGGGGAGTGAGCACAGATACGCAGTATTTT. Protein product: CATSRDLGGVSTDTQYF.

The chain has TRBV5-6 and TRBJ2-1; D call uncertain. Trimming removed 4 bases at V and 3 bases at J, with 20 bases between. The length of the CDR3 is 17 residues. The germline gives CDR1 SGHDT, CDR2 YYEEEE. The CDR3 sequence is CASSITLGVPNYNEQFF. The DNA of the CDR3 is TGTGCCAGCAGCATAACTTTGGGCGTTCCCAACTACAATGAGCAGTTCTTC. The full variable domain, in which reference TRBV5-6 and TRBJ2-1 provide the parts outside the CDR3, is DAGVTQSPTHLIKTRGQQVTLRCSPKSGHDTVSWYQQALGQGPQFIFQYYEEEERQRGNFPDRFSGHQFPNYSSELNVNALLLGDSALYLCASSITLGVPNYNEQFFGPGTRLTVL.

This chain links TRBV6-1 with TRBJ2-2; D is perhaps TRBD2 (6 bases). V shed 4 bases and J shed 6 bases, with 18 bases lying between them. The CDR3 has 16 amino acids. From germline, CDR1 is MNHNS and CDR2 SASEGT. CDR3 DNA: TGTGCCAGCAGTGTACGAGTCGGGCTAGCGTCCGGGGAGCTGTTTTTT. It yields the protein CASSVRVGLASGELFF.

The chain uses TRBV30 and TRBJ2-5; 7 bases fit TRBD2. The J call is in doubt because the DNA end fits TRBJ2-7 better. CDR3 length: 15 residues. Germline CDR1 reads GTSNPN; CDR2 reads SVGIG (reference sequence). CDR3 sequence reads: CAWSEPRSGNYEQYF. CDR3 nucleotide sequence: TGTGCCTGGAGCGAGCCCCGGAGCGGGAACTACGAGCAGTACTTC.

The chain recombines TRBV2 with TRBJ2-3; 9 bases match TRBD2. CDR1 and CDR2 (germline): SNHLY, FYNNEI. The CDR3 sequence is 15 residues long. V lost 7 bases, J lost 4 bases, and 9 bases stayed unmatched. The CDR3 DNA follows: TGTGCCAGCATGTCGACTAGCGGTGTTGCAGATACGCAGTATTTT. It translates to CASMSTSGVADTQYF.

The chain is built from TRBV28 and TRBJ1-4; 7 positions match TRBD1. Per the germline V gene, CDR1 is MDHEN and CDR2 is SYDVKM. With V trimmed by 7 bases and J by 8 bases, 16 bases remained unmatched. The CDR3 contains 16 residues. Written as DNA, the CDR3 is TGTGCCAGCACCCCGGTCGTAGGGGGCGTAAGCGAAAAACTGTTTTTT. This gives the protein CASTPVVGGVSEKLFF.

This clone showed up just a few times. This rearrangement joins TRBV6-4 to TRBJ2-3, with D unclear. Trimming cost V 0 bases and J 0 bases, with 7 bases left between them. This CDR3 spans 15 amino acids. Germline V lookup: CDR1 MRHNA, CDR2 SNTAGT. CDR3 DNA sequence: TGTGCCAGCAGTGACTCCATAGAGAGCACAGATACGCAGTATTTT. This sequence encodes CASSDSIESTDTQYF.

The CDR3 is CASNPTGSGNTIYF. CDR3 coding DNA: TGTGCCAGCAATCCTACAGGGTCCGGAAACACCATATATTTT. The chain couples TRBV28 to TRBJ1-3; tentative D call: TRBD1 (6 bases). The germline gives CDR1 MDHEN, CDR2 SYDVKM. Trimming took 7 bases from V and 4 from J, leaving 14 bases between them. The CDR3 is made up of 14 amino acids.

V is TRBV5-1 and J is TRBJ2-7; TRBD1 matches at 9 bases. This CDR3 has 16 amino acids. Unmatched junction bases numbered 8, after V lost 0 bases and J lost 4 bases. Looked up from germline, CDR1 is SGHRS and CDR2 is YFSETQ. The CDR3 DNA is TGCGCCAGCAGCTTGGGGTCCGGGACAGGGACGTACGAGCAGTACTTC. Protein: CASSLGSGTGTYEQYF. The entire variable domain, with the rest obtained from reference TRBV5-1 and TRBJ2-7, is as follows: KAGVTQTPRYLIKTRGQQVTLSCSPISGHRSVSWYQQTPGQGLQFLFEYFSETQRNKGNFPGRFSGRQFSNSRSEMNVSTLELGDSALYLCASSLGSGTGTYEQYFGPGTRLTVT.

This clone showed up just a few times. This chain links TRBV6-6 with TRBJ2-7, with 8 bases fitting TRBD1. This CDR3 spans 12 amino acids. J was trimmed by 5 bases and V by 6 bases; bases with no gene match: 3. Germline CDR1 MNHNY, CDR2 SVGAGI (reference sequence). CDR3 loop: CASRQTGDEQYF. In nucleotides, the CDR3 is TGTGCCAGCAGGCAGACAGGGGACGAGCAGTACTTC.

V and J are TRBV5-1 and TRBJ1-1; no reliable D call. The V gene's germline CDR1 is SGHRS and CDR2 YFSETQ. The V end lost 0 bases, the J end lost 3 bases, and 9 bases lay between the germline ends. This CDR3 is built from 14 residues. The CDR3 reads CASSLALADTEAFF. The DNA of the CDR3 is TGCGCCAGCAGCTTGGCCCTGGCGGACACTGAAGCTTTCTTT.

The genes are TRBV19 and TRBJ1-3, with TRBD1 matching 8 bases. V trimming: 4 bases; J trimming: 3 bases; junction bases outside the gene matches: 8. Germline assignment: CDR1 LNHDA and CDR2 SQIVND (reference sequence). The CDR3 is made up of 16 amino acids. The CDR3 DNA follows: TGTGCCAGTAGTAACCTTCAGGGGGCAGGTGGAAACACCATATATTTT. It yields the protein CASSNLQGAGGNTIYF.

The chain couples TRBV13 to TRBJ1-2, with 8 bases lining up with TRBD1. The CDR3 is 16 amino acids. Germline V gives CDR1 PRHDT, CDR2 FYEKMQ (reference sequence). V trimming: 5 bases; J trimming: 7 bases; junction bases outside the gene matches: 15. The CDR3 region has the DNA TGTGCCAGCAGCCCGGCCGGGACAGGCCCATCTAGTGGCTACACCTTC. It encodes CASSPAGTGPSSGYTF.

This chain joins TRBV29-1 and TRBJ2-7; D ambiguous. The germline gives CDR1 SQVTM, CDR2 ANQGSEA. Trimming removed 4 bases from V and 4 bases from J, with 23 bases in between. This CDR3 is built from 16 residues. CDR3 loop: CSVALLERGSLYEQYF. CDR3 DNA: TGCAGCGTTGCTCTGTTAGAACGAGGATCCTTGTACGAGCAGTACTTC.

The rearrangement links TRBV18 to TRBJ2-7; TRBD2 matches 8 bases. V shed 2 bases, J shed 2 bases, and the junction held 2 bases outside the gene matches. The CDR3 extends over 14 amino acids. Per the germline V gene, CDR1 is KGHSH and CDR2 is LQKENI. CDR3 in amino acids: CASSPLAGPYEQYF. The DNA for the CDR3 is TGTGCCAGCTCACCATTAGCGGGGCCCTACGAGCAGTACTTC.

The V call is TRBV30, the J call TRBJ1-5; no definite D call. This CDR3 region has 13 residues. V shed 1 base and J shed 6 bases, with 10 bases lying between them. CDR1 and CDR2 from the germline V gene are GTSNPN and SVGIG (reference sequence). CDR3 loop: CAWSAGPGQPQHF. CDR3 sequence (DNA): TGTGCCTGGAGTGCGGGTCCGGGTCAGCCCCAGCATTTT.

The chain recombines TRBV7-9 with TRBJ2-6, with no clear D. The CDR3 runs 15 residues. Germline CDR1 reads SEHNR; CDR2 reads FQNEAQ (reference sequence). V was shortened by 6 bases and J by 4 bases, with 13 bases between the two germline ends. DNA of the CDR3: TGTGCCAGCAGGCCCCTTACCGGGGGGGCCAACGTCCTGACTTTC. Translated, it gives CASRPLTGGANVLTF.

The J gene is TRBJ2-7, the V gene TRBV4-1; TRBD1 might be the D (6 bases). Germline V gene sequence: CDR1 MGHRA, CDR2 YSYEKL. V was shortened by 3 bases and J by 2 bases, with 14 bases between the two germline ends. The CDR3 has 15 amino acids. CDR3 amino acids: CASSHPQGPPYEQYF. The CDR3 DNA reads TGCGCCAGCAGCCATCCACAGGGACCCCCCTACGAGCAGTACTTC.

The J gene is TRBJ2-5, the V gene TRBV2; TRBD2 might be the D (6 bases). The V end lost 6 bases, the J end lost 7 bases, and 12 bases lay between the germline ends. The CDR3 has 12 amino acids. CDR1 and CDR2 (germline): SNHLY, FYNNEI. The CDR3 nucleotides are TGTGCCAGCAGAAGGGACTCTCGGACCCAGTACTTC. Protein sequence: CASRRDSRTQYF. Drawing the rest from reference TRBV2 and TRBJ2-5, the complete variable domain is EPEVTQTPSHQVTQMGQEVILRCVPISNHLYFYWYRQILGQKVEFLVSFYNNEISEKSEIFDDQFSVERPDGSNFTLKIRSTKLEDSAMYFCASRRDSRTQYFGPGTRLLVL.

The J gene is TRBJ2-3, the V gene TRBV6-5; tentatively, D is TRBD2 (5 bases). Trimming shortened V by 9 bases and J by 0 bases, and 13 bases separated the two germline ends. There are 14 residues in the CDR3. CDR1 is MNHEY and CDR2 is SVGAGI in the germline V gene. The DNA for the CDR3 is TGTGCCAGTACCTTCGGCGGGAGCACAGATACGCAGTATTTT. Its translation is CASTFGGSTDTQYF.

The CDR3 here is CASSQESSGTFTDTQYF. CDR3 DNA: TGTGCCAGCAGCCAAGAATCCAGCGGGACCTTCACAGATACGCAGTATTTT. V is TRBV4-2 and J is TRBJ2-3, with TRBD2 matching 7 bases. Germline lookup yields CDR1 LGHNA and CDR2 YNFKEQ. After removal of 0 bases from V and 2 bases from J, the junction contained 8 bases not matched to a gene. The CDR3 is 17 residues long.

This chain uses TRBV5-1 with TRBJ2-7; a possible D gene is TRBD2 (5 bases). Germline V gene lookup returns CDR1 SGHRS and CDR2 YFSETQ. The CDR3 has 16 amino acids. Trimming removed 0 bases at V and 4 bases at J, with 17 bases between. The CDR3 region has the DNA TGCGCCAGCAGCTTGGGTAGGACTCACTTCGCGTACGAGCAGTACTTC. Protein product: CASSLGRTHFAYEQYF.

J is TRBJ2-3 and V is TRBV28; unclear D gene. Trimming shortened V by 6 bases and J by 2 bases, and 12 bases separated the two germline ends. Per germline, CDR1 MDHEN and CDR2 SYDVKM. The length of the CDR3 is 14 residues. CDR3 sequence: CASRPGGNTDTQYF. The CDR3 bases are TGTGCCAGCAGACCCGGCGGCAACACAGATACGCAGTATTTT.

CDR3 sequence (DNA): TGTGCCAGCAGTTTGGAGGGACAGACCCCCTACGAGCAGTACTTC. Translated, it gives CASSLEGQTPYEQYF. This chain connects TRBV27 to TRBJ2-7; possibly TRBD1 for D (7 bases). With 3 bases removed from V and 2 bases from J, the gap between germline ends came to 14 bases. The CDR3 length is 15 residues. The germline V gene encodes CDR1 MNHEY and CDR2 SMNVEV (reference sequence).

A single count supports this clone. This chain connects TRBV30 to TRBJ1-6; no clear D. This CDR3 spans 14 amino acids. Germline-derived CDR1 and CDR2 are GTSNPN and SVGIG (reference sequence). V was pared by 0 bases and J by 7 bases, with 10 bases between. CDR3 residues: CAWSVEVLNSPLHF. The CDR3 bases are TGTGCCTGGAGTGTAGAGGTTCTAAATTCACCCCTCCACTTT. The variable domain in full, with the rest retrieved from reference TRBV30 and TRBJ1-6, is SQTIHQWPATLVQPVGSPLSLECTVEGTSNPNLYWYRQAAGRGLQLLFYSVGIGQISSEVPQNLSASRPQDRQFILSSKKLLLSDSGFYLCAWSVEVLNSPLHFGNGTRLTVT.